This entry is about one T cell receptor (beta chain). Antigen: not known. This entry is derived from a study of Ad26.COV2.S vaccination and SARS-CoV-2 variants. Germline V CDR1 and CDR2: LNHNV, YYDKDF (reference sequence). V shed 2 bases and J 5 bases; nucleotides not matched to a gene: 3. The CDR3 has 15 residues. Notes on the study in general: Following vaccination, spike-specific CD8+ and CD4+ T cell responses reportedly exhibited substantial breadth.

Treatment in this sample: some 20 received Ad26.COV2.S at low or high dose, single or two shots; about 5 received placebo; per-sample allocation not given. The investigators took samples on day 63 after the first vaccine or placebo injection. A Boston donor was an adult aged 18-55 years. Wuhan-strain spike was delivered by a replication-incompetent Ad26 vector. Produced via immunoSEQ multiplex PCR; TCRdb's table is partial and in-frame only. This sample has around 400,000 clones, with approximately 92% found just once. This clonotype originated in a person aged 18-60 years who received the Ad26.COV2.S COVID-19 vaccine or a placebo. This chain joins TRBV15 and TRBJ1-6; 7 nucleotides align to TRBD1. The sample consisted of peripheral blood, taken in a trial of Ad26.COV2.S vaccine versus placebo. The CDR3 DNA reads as TGTGCCACCAGCAGACTCGACAGGGATAATTCACCCCTCCACTTT. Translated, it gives CATSRLDRDNSPLHF.